This passage covers 32 T cell receptor beta chains from one sample sequenced in a study of OX40 agonist ivuxolimab in advanced cancers. Repertoires were generated with immunoSEQ multiplex PCR, while TCRdb's copy carries only in-frame clones and drops some. This table holds roughly 87,000 clones, about 92% found once. The sample consisted of CD4+ or CD8+ T cells sorted from blood, taken in a trial of the OX40 agonist ivuxolimab. The receptors originated from an adult with an advanced solid tumor such as melanoma, head and neck, liver or kidney cancer.

The rearrangement uses TRBV28 and TRBJ2-5; D is ambiguous. V was clipped by 6 bases and J by 0 bases, with 11 bases between them. The germline V gene has CDR1 MDHEN and CDR2 SYDVKM. The CDR3 is 14 residues long. The CDR3, as DNA: TGTGCCAGCAGCCCCAACTACCACCAAGAGACCCAGTACTTC. Translation gives CASSPNYHQETQYF.

The rearrangement uses TRBV5-5 and TRBJ2-3; 13 nucleotides align to TRBD2. The CDR3 is 18 amino acids. Germline V gene sequence: CDR1 SGHKS, CDR2 YYEKEE (reference sequence). The ends lost 1 base at V and 4 bases at J; junction bases unmatched: 9. CDR3 nucleotide sequence: TGTGCCAGCAGCTTGACTAGCGGGGGGGCCTCTTTCGCAGATACGCAGTATTTT. The encoded protein is CASSLTSGGASFADTQYF.

V usage is TRBV9 and J usage is TRBJ1-2; D perhaps matches TRBD1 (6 bases). V lost 0 bases and J lost 0, with 9 bases in between. Germline lookup yields CDR1 SGDLS and CDR2 YYNGEE. The CDR3 covers 15 residues. For the CDR3, the DNA is TGTGCCAGCAGCGTAGTAGGGACAACTAACTATGGCTACACCTTC. This translates into CASSVVGTTNYGYTF.

In DNA, the CDR3 is TGCGCCAGCAGCCAAGTCCGGGACGGGTCCTACGAGCAGTACTTC. It yields the protein CASSQVRDGSYEQYF. V gene TRBV4-1 combines with J gene TRBJ2-7; D could derive from TRBD1 or TRBD2 (5 bases each). The germline V gene encodes CDR1 MGHRA and CDR2 YSYEKL. The CDR3 totals 15 residues. V was shortened by 1 base and J by 1 base, with 11 bases between the two germline ends.

On this clone: The same CDR3 can be traced to other DNA sequences in this sample. The chain joins TRBV27 to TRBJ2-7; tentatively, D is TRBD2 (5 bases). The V gene's germline CDR1 is MNHEY and CDR2 SMNVEV (reference sequence). The ends were cut back, 3 bases at V and 0 bases at J, with 6 bases in the middle. This CDR3 is 13 amino acids long. The CDR3 DNA reads TGTGCCAGCAGTTTTGGAGGCTCCTACGAGCAGTACTTC. This codes for CASSFGGSYEQYF.

The chain links TRBV5-1 to TRBJ1-1; a possible D gene is TRBD1 (5 bases). Germline lookup yields CDR1 SGHRS and CDR2 YFSETQ. With 4 bases removed from V and 8 bases from J, the gap between germline ends came to 9 bases. The CDR3 has 11 amino acids. CDR3 DNA: TGCGCCAGCAGCCTAACAGGAGAAGCTTTCTTT. Translation gives CASSLTGEAFF.

A word on this clone: The same CDR3 is also encoded by other DNA sequences in this sample. This chain links TRBV7-9 with TRBJ1-5; D is unresolved. Trimming took 1 base from V and 3 from J, leaving 7 bases between them. The germline V gene encodes CDR1 SEHNR and CDR2 FQNEAQ (reference sequence). CDR3 length: 14 amino acids. The CDR3 protein is CASSLGGFNQPQHF. DNA of the CDR3: TGTGCCAGCAGCTTAGGCGGGTTCAATCAGCCCCAGCATTTT.

This chain links TRBV27 with TRBJ1-3; 9 nucleotides match TRBD1. CDR3 size: 14 residues. V shed 1 base, J shed 7 bases, and the junction held 2 bases outside the gene matches. Germline CDR1 is MNHEY and CDR2 is SMNVEV (reference sequence). In DNA form, the CDR3 reads TGTGCCAGCAGTTTATGGACAGGGGACAACACCATATATTTT. Protein: CASSLWTGDNTIYF.

The chain carries TRBV11-3 and TRBJ2-7, with 11 bases aligning to TRBD1. CDR1 is SGHNT, CDR2 YENEEA, per germline. The CDR3 has 14 residues. Trimming at V came to 5 bases and at J to 4 bases, leaving 4 bases not matched to a gene. CDR3 DNA sequence: TGTGCCAGCAGCCGGGACAGGGGGTCGTACGAGCAGTACTTC. This sequence encodes CASSRDRGSYEQYF.

This clone was detected only a few times. The chain carries TRBV28 and TRBJ2-7; the D is unclear. The CDR3 covers 10 residues. Trimming removed 4 bases at V and 5 bases at J, with 3 bases between. CDR1 and CDR2 (germline): MDHEN, SYDVKM. The DNA for the CDR3 is TGTGCCAGCAGTTCTCACGAGCAGTACTTC. Encoded protein: CASSSHEQYF.

The CDR3 reads CSVEGAGGESYNEQFF. The CDR3 nucleotides read TGCAGCGTTGAAGGTGCAGGGGGTGAGTCCTACAATGAGCAGTTCTTC. The genes are TRBV29-1 and TRBJ2-1, with TRBD1 matching over 7 bases. V was clipped by 1 base and J by 1 base; unmatched bases: 7. Germline lookup yields CDR1 SQVTM and CDR2 ANQGSEA. The CDR3 runs 16 residues.

This chain connects TRBV19 to TRBJ2-3; D is possibly TRBD2 (5 bases). Trimming took 3 bases from V and 6 from J, leaving 13 bases between them. The CDR3 totals 14 residues. Per germline, CDR1 LNHDA and CDR2 SQIVND (reference sequence). The CDR3: CASSIFGGSDTQYF. In DNA form, the CDR3 reads TGTGCCAGTAGTATTTTCGGCGGGTCCGATACGCAGTATTTT.

The V and J genes are TRBV29-1 and TRBJ2-7, with 8 bases matching TRBD1. J lost 5 bases, V lost 2 bases, and 11 bases had no gene match. Per germline, CDR1 SQVTM and CDR2 ANQGSEA. This CDR3 is built from 15 residues. The CDR3 coding sequence is TGCAGCGTTGAACTTTACGGGCAGGGGGCGGACGAGCAGTACTTC. Translated: CSVELYGQGADEQYF.

V is TRBV6-5 and J is TRBJ1-1, with D uncertain. Deletions cut 2 bases from V and 5 bases from J, with 9 bases between. The CDR3 covers 13 residues. CDR1 is MNHEY and CDR2 is SVGAGI in the germline V gene. CDR3 in DNA: TGTGCCAGCAGTTACGCCCTGGGGACTGAAGCTTTCTTT. Translated, it gives CASSYALGTEAFF.

The chain combines TRBV4-3 with TRBJ1-5; D not certain. CDR1 LGHNA and CDR2 YSLEER come from the germline V gene. The ends were cut back, 4 bases at V and 2 bases at J, with 12 bases in the middle. The CDR3 spans 15 residues. The CDR3 DNA reads as TGCGCCAGCAGCCCGGACCTGGGAGGCAATCAGCCCCAGCATTTT. It yields the protein CASSPDLGGNQPQHF.

V usage is TRBV25-1 and J usage is TRBJ1-1; D remains unclear. With 8 bases removed from V and 4 bases from J, the gap between germline ends came to 14 bases. From germline, CDR1 is MGHDK and CDR2 SYGVNS. This CDR3 spans 13 amino acids. The CDR3 DNA reads TGTGCCAGCTCGCGAGGGCAGACCACTGAAGCTTTCTTT. Residues: CASSRGQTTEAFF. Drawing the rest from reference TRBV25-1 and TRBJ1-1, the complete variable domain is EADIYQTPRYLVIGTGKKITLECSQTMGHDKMYWYQQDPGMELHLIHYSYGVNSTEKGDLSSESTVSRIRTEHFPLTLESARPSHTSQYLCASSRGQTTEAFFGQGTRLTVV.

This chain connects TRBV19 to TRBJ2-3, with 11 nucleotides matching TRBD2. The J segment lost 3 bases and the V segment lost 5 bases, leaving 10 bases of the junction unmatched. Germline V gene data show CDR1 as LNHDA and CDR2 as SQIVND (reference sequence). The CDR3 length is 17 residues. The CDR3 protein is CASSYLVLAGGTDTQYF. The CDR3 DNA sequence: TGTGCCAGTAGTTATTTGGTCCTAGCGGGGGGAACAGATACGCAGTATTTT. Drawing the rest from reference TRBV19 and TRBJ2-3, the complete variable domain is DGGITQSPKYLFRKEGQNVTLSCEQNLNHDAMYWYRQDPGQGLRLIYYSQIVNDFQKGDIAEGYSVSREKKESFPLTVTSAQKNPTAFYLCASSYLVLAGGTDTQYFGPGTRLTVL.

The J gene is TRBJ1-5, the V gene TRBV6-5, with TRBD1 matching over 8 bases. The CDR3 has 15 residues. V shed 6 bases, J shed 0 bases, and the junction held 4 bases outside the gene matches. Germline V gene lookup returns CDR1 MNHEY and CDR2 SVGAGI. CDR3 sequence (DNA): TGTGCCAGCAGCGGCACAGGGGGTAGCAATCAGCCCCAGCATTTT. Its protein product is CASSGTGGSNQPQHF.

The V call is TRBV7-9, the J call TRBJ2-2; D unclear. Germline V gene data show CDR1 as SEHNR and CDR2 as FQNEAQ (reference sequence). Between the trimmed V and J ends, which lost 1 base and 6 bases, there was a span of 6 bases. The length of the CDR3 is 13 residues. The CDR3 sequence: CASSLGAAGELFF. As DNA, the CDR3 is TGTGCCAGCAGCTTAGGTGCGGCCGGGGAGCTGTTTTTT.

The chain carries TRBV9 and TRBJ1-2; TRBD1 matches 8 bases. In germline, CDR1 is SGDLS, CDR2 YYNGEE. J lost 7 bases, V lost 0 bases, and 2 bases had no gene match. The CDR3 covers 13 residues. CDR3 in amino acids: CASSVGTGSGYTF. In nucleotides, the CDR3 is TGTGCCAGCAGCGTAGGGACAGGGTCTGGCTACACCTTC.

This sequence joins TRBV7-9 and TRBJ1-2; D unresolved. Germline-derived CDR1 and CDR2 are SEHNR and FQNEAQ (reference sequence). The CDR3 contains 15 residues. V lost 3 bases and J lost 6, with 17 bases in between. This CDR3 is CASSFYVEGWDGYTF. CDR3 nucleotide sequence: TGTGCCAGCAGCTTCTATGTGGAGGGATGGGATGGCTACACCTTC.

The chain combines TRBV5-1 with TRBJ1-5; D is unresolved. This CDR3 has 15 amino acids. V lost 0 bases and J lost 0, with 7 bases in between. Germline lookup yields CDR1 SGHRS and CDR2 YFSETQ. The CDR3 DNA is TGCGCCAGCAGCTTGGATAGCTATAGCAATCAGCCCCAGCATTTT. Protein product: CASSLDSYSNQPQHF.

The chain joins TRBV2 to TRBJ2-1; TRBD2 agrees at 13 bases. In germline, CDR1 is SNHLY, CDR2 FYNNEI. V shed 3 bases and J 0 bases; nucleotides not matched to a gene: 5. The CDR3 is 18 amino acids. This CDR3 is CASSDTSGGASSYNEQFF. Written as DNA, the CDR3 is TGTGCCAGCAGTGATACTAGCGGGGGGGCCAGCTCCTACAATGAGCAGTTCTTC.

V gene TRBV10-3 combines with J gene TRBJ1-2, with unresolved D. The CDR3 consists of 11 residues. Trimming cost V 0 bases and J 11 bases, with 7 bases left between them. Germline V gene data show CDR1 as ENHRY and CDR2 as SYGVKD. As DNA, the CDR3 is TGTGCCATCAGTGAGTCCGTTGGTTACACCTTC. Protein: CAISESVGYTF.

The V gene is TRBV15, the J gene TRBJ2-7; no firm D call. This CDR3 spans 13 amino acids. The V end was cut by 6 bases, the J end by 4 bases, with 13 bases between. Germline CDR1 reads LNHNV; CDR2 reads YYDKDF (reference sequence). This CDR3 is CATSKFGFYEQYF. CDR3 in DNA: TGTGCCACCAGTAAATTCGGGTTTTACGAGCAGTACTTC.

DNA for the CDR3: TGTGCCAGCAGCTTAGCAGAGTGGAGTAGCTTAGCCACTGAAGCTTTCTTT. As protein: CASSLAEWSSLATEAFF. The chain recombines TRBV7-2 with TRBJ1-1; D unclear. Germline CDR1 and CDR2: SGHTA and FQGNSA. This CDR3 has 17 residues. Trimming pared 0 bases from V and 4 bases from J, leaving 18 bases between. The variable domain in full, with the rest retrieved from reference TRBV7-2 and TRBJ1-1, is GAGVSQSPSNKVTEKGKDVELRCDPISGHTALYWYRQSLGQGLEFLIYFQGNSAPDKSGLPSDRFSAERTGGSVSTLTIQRTQQEDSAVYLCASSLAEWSSLATEAFFGQGTRLTVV.

The chain links TRBV4-2 to TRBJ2-3; no clear D gene. V shed 0 bases and J shed 0 bases, with 16 bases lying between them. Looked up from germline, CDR1 is LGHNA and CDR2 is YNFKEQ. The CDR3 loop spans 18 amino acids. The CDR3 is CASSQDPGSISSTDTQYF. In DNA, the CDR3 is TGTGCCAGCAGCCAAGATCCCGGGTCTATCTCTAGCACAGATACGCAGTATTTT.

The gene calls are TRBV27 and TRBJ1-1; 10 bases line up with TRBD1. Unmatched junction bases numbered 0, after V lost 1 base and J lost 4 bases. Germline V gene lookup returns CDR1 MNHEY and CDR2 SMNVEV (reference sequence). CDR3 length: 14 residues. The CDR3 is CASSLWTGGTEAFF. Here the CDR3 DNA reads TGTGCCAGCAGTTTATGGACAGGGGGCACTGAAGCTTTCTTT.

The chain couples TRBV19 to TRBJ2-7, with 7 bases matching TRBD2. The germline gives CDR1 LNHDA, CDR2 SQIVND (reference sequence). V lost 5 bases, J lost 2 bases, and 6 bases stayed unmatched. CDR3 length: 14 residues. CDR3 loop: CASSLGLGPYEQYF. CDR3 coding DNA: TGTGCCAGTAGTCTCGGACTAGGGCCCTACGAGCAGTACTTC.

This rearrangement joins TRBV27 to TRBJ2-3; no reliable D call. With 6 bases removed from V and 2 bases from J, the gap between germline ends came to 6 bases. The germline gives CDR1 MNHEY, CDR2 SMNVEV (reference sequence). The CDR3 contains 12 residues. The CDR3 region has the DNA TGTGCCAGCAGCCTGAACACAGATACGCAGTATTTT. Its translation: CASSLNTDTQYF.

J is TRBJ1-2 and V is TRBV7-9; perhaps TRBD1 as D (5 bases). V lost 5 bases and J lost 6, with 19 bases in between. This CDR3 is 15 amino acids long. CDR1 and CDR2 (germline): SEHNR, FQNEAQ (reference sequence). The CDR3 DNA reads TGTGCCAGCAGCCTGACGACCCCAGGGTTAGATGGCTACACCTTC. This encodes CASSLTTPGLDGYTF.

This chain joins TRBV13 and TRBJ2-5; either TRBD1 or TRBD2 may fit D (5 bases each). CDR3 length equals 16 residues. Germline V gene data show CDR1 as PRHDT and CDR2 as FYEKMQ (reference sequence). Trimming took off 5 bases at V and 2 bases at J, with 18 bases between the two ends. The DNA for the CDR3 is TGTGCCAGCAGCCCCTGGTACGGGACGACACAAGAGACCCAGTACTTC. Amino acid sequence: CASSPWYGTTQETQYF.